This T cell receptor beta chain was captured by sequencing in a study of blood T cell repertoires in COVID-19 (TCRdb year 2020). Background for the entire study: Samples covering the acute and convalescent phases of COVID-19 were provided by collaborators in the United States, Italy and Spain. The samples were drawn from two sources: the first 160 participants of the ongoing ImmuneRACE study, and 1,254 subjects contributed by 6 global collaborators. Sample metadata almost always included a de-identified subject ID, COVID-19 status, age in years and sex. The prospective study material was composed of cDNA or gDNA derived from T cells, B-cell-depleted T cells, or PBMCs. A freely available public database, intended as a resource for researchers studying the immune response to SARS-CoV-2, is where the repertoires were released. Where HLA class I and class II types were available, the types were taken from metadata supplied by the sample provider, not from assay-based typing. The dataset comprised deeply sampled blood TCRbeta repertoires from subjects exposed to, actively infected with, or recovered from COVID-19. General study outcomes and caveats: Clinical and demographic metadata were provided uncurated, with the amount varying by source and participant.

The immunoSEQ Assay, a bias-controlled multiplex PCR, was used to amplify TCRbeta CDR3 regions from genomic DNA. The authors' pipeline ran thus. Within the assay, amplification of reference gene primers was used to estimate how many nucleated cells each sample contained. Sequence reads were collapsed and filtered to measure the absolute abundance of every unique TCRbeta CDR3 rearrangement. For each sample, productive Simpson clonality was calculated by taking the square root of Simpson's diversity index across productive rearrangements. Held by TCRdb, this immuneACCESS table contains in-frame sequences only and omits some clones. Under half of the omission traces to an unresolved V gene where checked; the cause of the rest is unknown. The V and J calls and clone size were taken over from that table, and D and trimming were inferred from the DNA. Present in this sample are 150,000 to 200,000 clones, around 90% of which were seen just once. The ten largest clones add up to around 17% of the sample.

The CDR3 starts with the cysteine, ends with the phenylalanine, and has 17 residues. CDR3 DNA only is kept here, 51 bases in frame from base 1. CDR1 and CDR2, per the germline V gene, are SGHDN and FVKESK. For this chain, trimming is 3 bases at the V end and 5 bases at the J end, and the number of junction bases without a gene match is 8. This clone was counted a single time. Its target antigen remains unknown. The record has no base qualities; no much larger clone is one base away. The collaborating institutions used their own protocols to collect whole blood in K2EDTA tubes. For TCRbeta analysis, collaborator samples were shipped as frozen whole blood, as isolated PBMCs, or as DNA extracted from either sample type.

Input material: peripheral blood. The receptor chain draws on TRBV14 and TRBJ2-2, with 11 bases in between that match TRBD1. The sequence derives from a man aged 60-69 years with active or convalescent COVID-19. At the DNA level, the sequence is TGTGCCAGCAGCCACCTGCTGGGGACAGGGGGGACCGGGGAGCTGTTTTTT. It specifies CASSHLLGTGGTGELFF.